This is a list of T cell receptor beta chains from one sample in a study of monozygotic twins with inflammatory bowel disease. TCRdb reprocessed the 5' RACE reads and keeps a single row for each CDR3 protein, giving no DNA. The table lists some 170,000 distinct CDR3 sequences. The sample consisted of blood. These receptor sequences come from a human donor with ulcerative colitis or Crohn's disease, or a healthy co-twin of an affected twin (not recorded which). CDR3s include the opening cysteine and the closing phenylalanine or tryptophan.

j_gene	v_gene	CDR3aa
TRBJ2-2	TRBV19	CASMYPGELFF
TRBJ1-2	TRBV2	CASSPGTGELRGYTF
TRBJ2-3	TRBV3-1	CASSSSIRGTQYF
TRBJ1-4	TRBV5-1	CASSFNRGDEKLFF
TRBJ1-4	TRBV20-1	CSARDRGGVGEKLFF
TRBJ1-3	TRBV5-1	CASSLDNRGLPGNTIYF
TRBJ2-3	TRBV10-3	CAISIKRLAGGADTQYF
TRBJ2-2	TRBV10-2	CASSDSTGTGVFAGELFF
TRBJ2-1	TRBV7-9	CASSLGASGVHNEQFF
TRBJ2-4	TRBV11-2	CASSSGQSPTDIQYF
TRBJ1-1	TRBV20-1	CSARDFGGLTEAFF
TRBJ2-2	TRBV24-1	CATSDWTDGRVGELFF
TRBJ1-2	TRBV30	CAWSWDTNYGYTF
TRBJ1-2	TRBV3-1	CASSQDRGYGGYTF
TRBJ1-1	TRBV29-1	CSVGAGQAFSAFF
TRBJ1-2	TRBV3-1	CASSQGPGTGGPYYGYTF
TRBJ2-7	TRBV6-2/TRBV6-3	CASSYLGPYEQYF
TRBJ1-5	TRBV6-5	CEKTGFGQPQHF
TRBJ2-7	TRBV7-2	CASSTRTGGILSYEQYF
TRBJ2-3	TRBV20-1	CSAREGGPDTQYF
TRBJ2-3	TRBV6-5	CASSSGGLPDTQYF
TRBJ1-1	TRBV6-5	CASSNDRNTEAFF